This T cell receptor (beta chain) comes out of a study of T cell repertoires in cytomegalovirus infection. Study as a whole: TCR beta signatures that were public indicated CMV infection and matching HLA type. Study-level results: Clonotype analysis showed dominance of the ex vivo response by HLA-C-restricted CMV-specific TCR beta clonotypes. The cumulative frequency of public TCR beta families distinguished individuals who carried CMV together with the relevant HLA.

TCRdb passed the reads through MiXCR, listing each CDR3 protein once. The data show under 350,000 distinct CDR3 sequences, 8% to 9.5% seen once. Turning to this clonotype: The target antigen is unknown.

The sequencing input was PBMCs. The source of this sequence is a human donor in good health (CMV status not recorded). Some clones in this sample may be carry-over from other donors' samples.

CDR3 bases: TGTGCCAGCAGAAATTTAGCGGGGGGGTACAATGAGCAGTTCTTC. Translation gives CASRNLAGGYNEQFF. This chain links TRBV12-3 or TRBV12-4 with TRBJ2-1, with 11 bases aligning to TRBD2. With V trimmed by 6 bases and J by 4 bases, 5 bases remained unmatched. The CDR3 loop spans 15 amino acids.